This is a list of T cell receptor beta chains from one sample in a study of cytomegalovirus exposure and HLA in healthy donors. Clones were read by immunoSEQ multiplex PCR, and TCRdb kept only the in-frame ones, dropping some. The data contain 50,000 to 80,000 clones, about three quarters of them seen just once; the ten biggest clones take up roughly 5.1%. Sequencing was performed on PBMCs. Receptors were obtained from a male donor in good health and CMV-seropositive. Both conserved end residues are part of each CDR3. A D gene is named only where the DNA matches it firmly.

j_gene: TRBJ1-2
len: 12
d_gene: NA
v_gene: TRBV29-1
CDR3aa: CSVDQGGDGYTF
CDR3nt: TGCAGCGTTGACCAGGGAGGGGATGGCTACACCTTC

j_gene: TRBJ2-7
len: 15
d_gene: NA
v_gene: TRBV19
CDR3aa: CASSLRAEQIYEQYF
CDR3nt: TGTGCCAGTAGTCTCAGGGCTGAGCAGATTTACGAGCAGTACTTC

j_gene: TRBJ1-1
len: 14
d_gene: NA
v_gene: TRBV18
CDR3aa: CASSPREWRTEAFF
CDR3nt: TGTGCCAGCTCTCCTCGGGAATGGAGGACTGAAGCTTTCTTT

j_gene: TRBJ2-7
len: 14
d_gene: NA
v_gene: TRBV7-9
CDR3aa: CASSPPANEYEQYF
CDR3nt: TGTGCCAGCAGCCCCCCCGCTAACGAATACGAGCAGTACTTC

j_gene: TRBJ1-2
len: 18
d_gene: TRBD1
v_gene: TRBV7-2
CDR3aa: CASSLAGTGGGSNYGYTF
CDR3nt: TGTGCCAGCAGCTTAGCTGGGACAGGGGGGGGGTCTAACTATGGCTACACCTTC

j_gene: TRBJ2-7
len: 11
d_gene: NA
v_gene: TRBV28
CDR3aa: CASSSFYEQYF
CDR3nt: TGTGCCAGCAGTTCTTTCTACGAGCAGTACTTC

j_gene: TRBJ1-1
len: 14
d_gene: NA
v_gene: TRBV27
CDR3aa: CASSLQGGITEAFF
CDR3nt: TGTGCCAGCAGTTTACAGGGTGGTATAACTGAAGCTTTCTTT

j_gene: TRBJ2-7
len: 16
d_gene: TRBD2
v_gene: TRBV4-2
CDR3aa: CASSHVLAESSYEQYF
CDR3nt: TGTGCCAGCAGCCATGTACTAGCGGAAAGTTCCTACGAGCAGTACTTC

j_gene: TRBJ1-5
len: 16
d_gene: NA
v_gene: TRBV7-9
CDR3aa: CASSESGTLSNQPQHF
CDR3nt: TGTGCCAGCAGCGAGTCCGGGACACTCTCTAATCAGCCCCAGCATTTT

j_gene: TRBJ2-2
len: 15
d_gene: NA
v_gene: TRBV21-1
CDR3aa: CARALLQGNTGELFF
CDR3nt: TGTGCCCGCGCCCTCTTGCAGGGGAACACCGGGGAGCTGTTTTTT

j_gene: TRBJ2-7
len: 14
d_gene: TRBD2
v_gene: TRBV5-4
CDR3aa: CASSVGLANHEQYF
CDR3nt: TGTGCCAGCAGCGTGGGACTAGCCAACCACGAGCAGTACTTC